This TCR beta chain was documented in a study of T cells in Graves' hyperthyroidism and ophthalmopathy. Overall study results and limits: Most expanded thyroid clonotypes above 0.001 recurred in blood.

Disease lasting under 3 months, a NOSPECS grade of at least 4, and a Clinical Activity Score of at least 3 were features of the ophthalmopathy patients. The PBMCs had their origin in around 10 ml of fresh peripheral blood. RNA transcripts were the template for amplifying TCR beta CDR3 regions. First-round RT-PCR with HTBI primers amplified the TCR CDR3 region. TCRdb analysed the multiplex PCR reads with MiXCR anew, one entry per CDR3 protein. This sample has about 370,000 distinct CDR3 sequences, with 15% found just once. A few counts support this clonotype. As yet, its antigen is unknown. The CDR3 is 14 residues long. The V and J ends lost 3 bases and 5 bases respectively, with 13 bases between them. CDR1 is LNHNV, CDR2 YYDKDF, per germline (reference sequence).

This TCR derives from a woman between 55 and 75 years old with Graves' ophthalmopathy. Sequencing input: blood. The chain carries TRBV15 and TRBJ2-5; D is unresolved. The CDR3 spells CATSRQNRAETQYF. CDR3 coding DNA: TGTGCCACCAGCAGGCAAAATCGAGCGGAGACCCAGTACTTC.